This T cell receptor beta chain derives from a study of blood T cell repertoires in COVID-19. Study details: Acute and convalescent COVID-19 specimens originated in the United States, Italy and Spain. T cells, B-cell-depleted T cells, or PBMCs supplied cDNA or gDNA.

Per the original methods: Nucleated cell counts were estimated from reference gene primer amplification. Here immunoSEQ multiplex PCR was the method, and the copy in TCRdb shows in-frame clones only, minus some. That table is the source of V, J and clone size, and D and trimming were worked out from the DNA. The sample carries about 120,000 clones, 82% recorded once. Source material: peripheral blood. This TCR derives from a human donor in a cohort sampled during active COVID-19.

The CDR3 sequence: CASSTTGTSGGAFETQYF. The CDR3 bases are TGTGCCAGCAGCACGACCGGGACTAGCGGGGGGGCTTTTGAGACCCAGTACTTC. The rearrangement links TRBV9 to TRBJ2-5; 16 bases are shared with TRBD2. Germline V gene data show CDR1 as SGDLS and CDR2 as YYNGEE. The junction had 11 bases not matched to a gene; V was cut back by 4 bases and J by 5 bases. The CDR3 has 18 residues. Using reference TRBV9 and TRBJ2-5 for the parts outside the CDR3, the full variable domain is DSGVTQTPKHLITATGQRVTLRCSPRSGDLSVYWYQQSLDQGLQFLIQYYNGEERAKGNILERFSAQQFPDLHSELNLSSLELGDSALYFCASSTTGTSGGAFETQYFGPGTRLLVL.